Below are 18 T cell receptor beta chains sequenced from a single sample in a study of CD8+ T cells in alopecia areata. Stated treatment: oral pan-JAK inhibitor, 5-10 mg twice daily. RNA, once extracted, was reverse transcribed into cDNA for use as the sequencing template. Generated by immunoSEQ multiplex PCR, the TCRdb table keeps only in-frame clones and is missing some. This table holds 150,000 to 200,000 clones, roughly 66% found once. The sample in question was CD4+ T cells sorted from blood, obtained at week 24, from a patient treated with tofacitinib. These receptors were collected from a human donor with alopecia areata.

The chain couples TRBV5-1 to TRBJ1-1; TRBD1 agrees at 8 bases. The CDR3 totals 14 residues. Per the germline V gene, CDR1 is SGHRS and CDR2 is YFSETQ. V lost 4 bases and J lost 1; bases outside the gene matches: 3. Here the CDR3 reads CASSRGTGNTEAFF. CDR3 DNA sequence: TGCGCCAGCAGCCGGGGGACAGGGAACACTGAAGCTTTCTTT.

The chain joins TRBV4-3 to TRBJ2-7; D may be TRBD2 (6 bases). CDR1 is LGHNA, CDR2 YSLEER, per germline. Trimming cost V 4 bases and J 1 base, with 11 bases left between them. This CDR3 region has 14 residues. The CDR3 spells CASSLRGTSYEQYF. DNA of the CDR3: TGCGCCAGCAGCCTCCGGGGGACGTCCTACGAGCAGTACTTC.

This clone was counted once. The chain couples TRBV4-2 to TRBJ1-6, with 9 bases aligning to TRBD1. Germline V gives CDR1 LGHNA, CDR2 YNFKEQ. After removal of 0 bases from V and 8 bases from J, the junction contained 2 bases not matched to a gene. This CDR3 comprises 15 residues. The CDR3 coding sequence is TGTGCCAGCAGCCAAGACCGGGACAGGGATTCACCCCTCCACTTT. This encodes CASSQDRDRDSPLHF.

The rearrangement joins TRBV18 to TRBJ1-5; D is uncertain. Germline lookup yields CDR1 KGHSH and CDR2 LQKENI. With 3 bases removed from V and 4 bases from J, the gap between germline ends came to 13 bases. This CDR3 is 15 amino acids long. The CDR3 DNA reads as TGTGCCAGCTCACCGGGTCTCGGAGGAAATCAGCCCCAGCATTTT. Protein product: CASSPGLGGNQPQHF.

This chain links TRBV18 with TRBJ2-3; unclear D gene. The CDR3 consists of 13 residues. V was pared by 3 bases and J by 4 bases, with 8 bases between. Germline V gives CDR1 KGHSH, CDR2 LQKENI. In nucleotides, the CDR3 is TGTGCCAGCTCACCCGACGGATCAGATACGCAGTATTTT. It is translated as CASSPDGSDTQYF.

This clone was observed a handful of times. This chain joins TRBV25-1 and TRBJ1-6; no clear D gene. In germline, CDR1 is MGHDK, CDR2 SYGVNS. Trimming shortened V by 3 bases and J by 7 bases, and 13 bases separated the two germline ends. The CDR3 is made up of 15 amino acids. The CDR3 DNA reads TGTGCCAGCAGTGACTTCTCAGGTGTCAATTCACCCCTCCACTTT. Translated, it gives CASSDFSGVNSPLHF. Using reference TRBV25-1 and TRBJ1-6 for the parts outside the CDR3, the full variable domain is EADIYQTPRYLVIGTGKKITLECSQTMGHDKMYWYQQDPGMELHLIHYSYGVNSTEKGDLSSESTVSRIRTEHFPLTLESARPSHTSQYLCASSDFSGVNSPLHFGNGTRLTVT.

This clone has only a few counts. The chain uses TRBV29-1 and TRBJ1-1; possible D gene TRBD1, 6 bases. V lost 5 bases and J lost 4, with 14 bases in between. This CDR3 is 13 amino acids long. Germline CDR1 is SQVTM and CDR2 is ANQGSEA. The DNA of the CDR3 is TGCAGCGTTTTCCCGGGACATCTCACTGAAGCTTTCTTT. The encoded protein is CSVFPGHLTEAFF.

This chain connects TRBV4-3 to TRBJ1-6; D might be TRBD1 (6 bases). V shed 5 bases and J shed 5 bases, with 13 bases lying between them. Germline V gives CDR1 LGHNA, CDR2 YSLEER. The CDR3 is 15 amino acids. For the CDR3, the DNA is TGCGCCAGCAGCGTCCGCCGGGACAATAATTCACCCCTCCACTTT. This translates into CASSVRRDNNSPLHF.

This clone came up a few times. The chain uses TRBV5-6 and TRBJ2-6; D remains ambiguous. The CDR3 is 19 residues long. V was trimmed by 4 bases and J by 4 bases, leaving 24 bases between them. Germline CDR1 SGHDT, CDR2 YYEEEE. The CDR3 spells CASSPRKGLVPRGANVLTF. For the CDR3, the DNA is TGTGCCAGCAGCCCGCGGAAGGGTTTGGTCCCTCGCGGGGCCAACGTCCTGACTTTC.

This chain uses TRBV7-3 with TRBJ2-5; 7 bases are a match to TRBD1. CDR3 length: 15 residues. Germline assignment: CDR1 SGHTA and CDR2 FQGTGA. Trimming at V came to 5 bases and at J to 5 bases, leaving 11 bases not matched to a gene. The CDR3 sequence is CASSASLGGVETQYF. DNA for the CDR3: TGTGCCAGCAGCGCCTCCCTAGGGGGCGTGGAGACCCAGTACTTC.

Many counts were recorded for this clone. The rearrangement joins TRBV25-1 to TRBJ2-7; D is perhaps TRBD1 (5 bases). Germline loops: CDR1 MGHDK, CDR2 SYGVNS. V gave up 6 bases and J gave up 2 bases, with 8 bases separating them. The CDR3 consists of 12 residues. The CDR3 sequence is CASRSGTYEQYF. As DNA, the CDR3 is TGTGCCAGCAGGTCAGGGACCTACGAGCAGTACTTC.

The chain has TRBV2 and TRBJ1-1; D may be TRBD1 (5 bases). V was shortened by 3 bases and J by 6 bases, with 20 bases between the two germline ends. The CDR3 is 16 amino acids. Germline V gene lookup returns CDR1 SNHLY and CDR2 FYNNEI. CDR3 nucleotide sequence: TGTGCCAGCAGTGATCGGGACCTTGGGGTTAGACCTGAAGCTTTCTTT. This codes for CASSDRDLGVRPEAFF.

This clone was observed a few times. The chain couples TRBV25-1 to TRBJ1-2, with no clear D. V was shortened by 6 bases and J by 8 bases, with 19 bases between the two germline ends. From germline, CDR1 is MGHDK and CDR2 SYGVNS. The CDR3 contains 14 residues. The CDR3 sequence: CASRPRSETLGYTF. The DNA for the CDR3 is TGTGCCAGCAGGCCCCGATCGGAGACCTTGGGCTACACCTTC.

The gene calls are TRBV14 and TRBJ2-3; TRBD2 is a possible D gene (6 bases). This CDR3 has 15 residues. Per germline, CDR1 SGHDN and CDR2 FVKESK. Trimming took 3 bases from V and 0 from J, leaving 10 bases between them. In DNA form, the CDR3 reads TGTGCCAGCAGCCAGTCCGCGGGGAGCACAGATACGCAGTATTTT. It codes for CASSQSAGSTDTQYF.

The chain links TRBV29-1 to TRBJ2-7; D ambiguous. Germline V gene sequence: CDR1 SQVTM, CDR2 ANQGSEA. CDR3 length equals 11 residues. With 0 bases removed from V and 4 bases from J, the gap between germline ends came to 4 bases. The CDR3 nucleotides read TGCAGCGTTGAAGATAGTTACGAGCAGTACTTC. Its translation: CSVEDSYEQYF.

This clone was seen more than once but under ten times. The chain employs TRBV10-3 and TRBJ2-5; D is undetermined. Germline V CDR1 and CDR2: ENHRY, SYGVKD. The V end lost 8 bases, the J end lost 2 bases, and 6 bases lay between the germline ends. The length of the CDR3 is 11 residues. CDR3 sequence: CAIGTQETQYF. The CDR3 nucleotides read TGTGCCATCGGCACGCAAGAGACCCAGTACTTC.

This clone came up a few times. The rearrangement uses TRBV19 and TRBJ1-5, with TRBD1 matching 9 bases. CDR1 and CDR2 (germline): LNHDA, SQIVND (reference sequence). J gave up 7 bases and V 6 bases, and 4 bases lay outside the gene matches. The CDR3 runs 13 residues. CDR3 loop: CASSSGQGQPQHF. DNA of the CDR3: TGTGCCAGTAGCTCGGGACAGGGACAGCCCCAGCATTTT.

The chain joins TRBV7-2 to TRBJ2-7; the D is unclear. CDR3 size: 12 residues. V lost 1 base, J lost 9 bases, and 10 bases lay in between. Germline CDR1 and CDR2: SGHTA and FQGNSA. The CDR3 nucleotides read TGTGCCAGCAGCTTAGGTTTGTCTGGGCAGTACTTC. This translates into CASSLGLSGQYF.